Listed below are T cell receptor beta chains from one sample, sequenced in a study of shared T cell receptors in the human thymus. Assay: immunoSEQ multiplex PCR; the TCRdb copy retains only in-frame clones and omits some. The sample carries hundreds of thousands of clones, around 87% recorded once. These data were likewise used in another study, on human thymus T cells.

Sequenced: thymocytes. Every receptor here comes from a boy younger than two with a congenital heart defect. CDR3s include the opening cysteine and the closing phenylalanine or tryptophan. The D gene is left open where the match is weak. Clone size is given for some rows only: seen once, a few or many times, or a class if the clone is expanded.

TRBV9	NA	TRBJ2-4	NA	TGTGCCAGCAGCGTAGATAGGCGGAGGGACATTCAGTACTTC	CASSVDRRRDIQYF
TRBV11-2	NA	TRBJ2-7	NA	TGTGCCAGCAGCTTAGAATCCTCCTTAGATCCCTACTACGAGCAGTACTTC	CASSLESSLDPYYEQYF
TRBV29-1	TRBD1	TRBJ1-5	NA	TGCAGCGTTGTCCTGACAGGGGAAAGGCCTTACAATCAGCCCCAGCATTTT	CSVVLTGERPYNQPQHF
TRBV9	NA	TRBJ1-2	NA	TGTGCCAGCAGCGCCCACCAACAGGGAAATGGGCCCTATGGCTACACCTTC	CASSAHQQGNGPYGYTF
TRBV7-2	TRBD1	TRBJ1-1	once	TGTGCCAGCAGCTTAGGGGGGACAGGGGGGACTGAAGCTTTCTTT	CASSLGGTGGTEAFF
TRBV18	NA	TRBJ2-1	NA	TGTGCCAGCTCACCGGGCGATGAGCAGTTCTTC	CASSPGDEQFF
TRBV4-1	TRBD2	TRBJ2-3	NA	TGCGCCAGCCGGGCTAGCGGGAGCAACGGCACAGATACGCAGTATTTT	CASRASGSNGTDTQYF
TRBV18	TRBD1	TRBJ1-3	NA	TGTGCCAGCTCAGTTCAGACAGGGATCTCTGGAAACACCATATATTTT	CASSVQTGISGNTIYF
TRBV6-4	TRBD1	TRBJ2-3	NA	TGTGCCAGCAGCGTTACCGAAACCAGGGGGCGCATTAGGAATACGCAGTATTTT	CASSVTETRGRIRNTQYF
TRBV5-4	TRBD2	TRBJ2-1	NA	TGTGCCAGCAGCGCGACTAGCTCAGATGAGCAGTTCTTC	CASSATSSDEQFF
TRBV7-2	TRBD1	TRBJ2-1	NA	TGTGCCAGCAGCCCGGACAGGGTCGGCAATGAGCAGTTCTTC	CASSPDRVGNEQFF
TRBV7-3	TRBD1	TRBJ2-1	NA	TGTGCCAGCAGCTCCGCAGGGGGCTCCTACAATGAGCAGTTCTTC	CASSSAGGSYNEQFF
TRBV30	NA	TRBJ1-2	NA	TGTGCCTGGAGTGCATGGTCCTACGTCCTGGGGCTTGACTATGGCTACACCTTC	CAWSAWSYVLGLDYGYTF
TRBV18	NA	TRBJ2-2	NA	TGTGCCAGCTCACCAGAGGGATCGATAGTCGCCGGGGAGCTGTTTTTT	CASSPEGSIVAGELFF
TRBV4-3	TRBD1	TRBJ2-1	NA	TGCGCCAGCAGCCAAGATGGGGGACAGGGGGACAATGAGCAGTTCTTC	CASSQDGGQGDNEQFF
TRBV11-3	NA	TRBJ2-5	NA	TGTGCCAGCAGCTTAGTCGCGGGGCCGCAAGAGACCCAGTACTTC	CASSLVAGPQETQYF
TRBV18	NA	TRBJ1-4	NA	TGTGCCAGCTCACTGCCGGGTGAAAAACTGTTTTTT	CASSLPGEKLFF
TRBV29-1	TRBD2	TRBJ2-5	NA	TGCAGCGTTGAAGATCCTAGCGGGAGGGCCGAGACCCAGTACTTC	CSVEDPSGRAETQYF